This T cell receptor beta chain was profiled in a study of blood T cell repertoires in COVID-19. Overall study context: Collection of acute and convalescent COVID-19 samples took place in the United States, Italy and Spain.

The CDR3 totals 13 residues. Per the germline V gene, CDR1 is KGHSH and CDR2 is LQKENI. The V end was cut by 3 bases, the J end by 2 bases, with 7 bases between. Source study methods: Nucleated cell number was recorded as an estimate derived from reference gene primer amplification. Generated by immunoSEQ multiplex PCR, the TCRdb table keeps only in-frame clones and is missing some. For V, J and clone size, that table is used; D and trimming come from the DNA. Among some 200,000 clones listed, more than 80% were seen once. What was sequenced was peripheral blood. This sequence was found in a woman in her fifties or sixties with acute or convalescent COVID-19. The chain has TRBV18 and TRBJ1-2; D unresolved. CDR3 amino acids: CASSPLENYGYTF. The CDR3 DNA follows: TGTGCCAGCTCACCGTTGGAGAACTATGGCTACACCTTC.